This TCR beta chain was captured by sequencing in a study of OX40 agonist ivuxolimab in advanced cancers. Study observations and caveats: Patients with a partial response at 0.1-3.0 mg/kg had among the lowest clonal expansion.

Trimming removed 0 bases at V and 3 bases at J, with 13 bases between. The germline CDR1 and CDR2 sequences are SGHRS and YFSETQ. The CDR3 length is 15 residues. Repertoires were generated with immunoSEQ multiplex PCR, while TCRdb's copy carries only in-frame clones and drops some. The data contain tens of thousands of clones, around 90% of them seen just once; the ten biggest clones take up approximately 0.41%. Points on this clone: Its antigen is undetermined.

The sequenced sample was CD4+ or CD8+ T cells sorted from blood, obtained in a trial of the OX40 agonist ivuxolimab. The source of this sequence is an adult with an advanced solid tumor such as melanoma, head and neck, liver or kidney cancer. This chain links TRBV5-1 with TRBJ2-7; D may be TRBD1 or TRBD2 (6 bases each). In nucleotides, the CDR3 is TGCGCCAGCAGCTTGGTCGGGGGCAAAAACTACGAGCAGTACTTC. The encoded protein is CASSLVGGKNYEQYF.